This paragraph reports one T cell receptor (beta chain). Its cognate antigen is unknown. Treatment in this sample: approximately 11-day PBMC culture with coronavirus spike peptide pools or control peptides (ViraFEST assay). CDR3 length: 16 residues. The V gene end was trimmed by 1 base and the J gene end by 1 base; junction bases not matched to a gene: 6. Per the germline V gene, CDR1 is DFQATT and CDR2 is SNEGSKA (reference sequence). The record originates from a study of vaccination and CD4 T cells after COVID-19. Sequencing of cultured CD4+ T cell DNA used the Oncomine TCR Beta short-read assay. A single record per CDR3 protein comes from TCRdb applying MiXCR to the PCR reads. This sample has more than 15,000 distinct CDR3 sequences, with roughly 46% found just once.

This chain uses TRBV20-1 with TRBJ2-2; 7 positions agree with TRBD1. The TCR sequence derives from a human donor who had recovered from COVID-19. Material: CD4+ T cells from blood, cultured in vitro, obtained before SARS-CoV-2 vaccination. CDR3 residues: CSARGGRQGNTGELFF. For the CDR3, the DNA is TGCAGTGCTAGAGGTGGGAGACAGGGGAACACCGGGGAGCTGTTTTTT.